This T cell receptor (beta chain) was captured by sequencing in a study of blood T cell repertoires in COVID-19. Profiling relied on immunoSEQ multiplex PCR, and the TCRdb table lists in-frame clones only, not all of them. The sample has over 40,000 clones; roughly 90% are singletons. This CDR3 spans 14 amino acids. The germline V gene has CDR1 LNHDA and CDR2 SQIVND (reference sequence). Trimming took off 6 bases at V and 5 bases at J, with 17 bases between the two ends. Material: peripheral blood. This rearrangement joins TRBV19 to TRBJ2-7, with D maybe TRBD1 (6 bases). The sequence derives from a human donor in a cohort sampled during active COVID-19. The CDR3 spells CASRDTGSGNEQYF. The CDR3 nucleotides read TGTGCCAGTAGAGATACAGGGTCTGGAAACGAGCAGTACTTC.